These 13 T cell receptor beta chains share one sample of origin, sequenced in a study of blood T cells in healthy people across ages. It was with a sample-barcoded 5' primer and a J-beta primer mix that a second PCR of roughly 6 to 12 cycles was run. MiXCR, run by TCRdb on the 5' RACE reads, gives a single entry per CDR3 protein. The profile shows about 1.7 million distinct CDR3 sequences, roughly 30% of them singletons. The sample was blood. The origin of the receptors is a woman in her 30s in good health.

This clonotype was found a few times. The chain recombines TRBV10-3 with TRBJ2-7; D is ambiguous. Germline CDR1 is ENHRY and CDR2 is SYGVKD. CDR3 length: 13 residues. Trimming stripped 7 bases from V and 6 bases from J, with 16 bases between. The CDR3 spells CAITPGPVSEQYF. CDR3 bases: TGTGCCATCACCCCGGGCCCTGTCAGCGAGCAGTACTTC.

This clonotype was seen more than once but under ten times. The rearrangement links TRBV12-3 or TRBV12-4 to TRBJ1-2; 9 positions agree with TRBD1. With 6 bases clipped from V and 7 bases from J, the junction kept 3 bases outside the gene matches. This CDR3 spans 12 amino acids. The CDR3 region has the DNA TGTGCCAGCAGAGGGACAGGGAGTGGCTACACCTTC. Translating gives CASRGTGSGYTF.

V usage is TRBV2 and J usage is TRBJ1-5, with TRBD1 identical over 7 bases. The CDR3 has 19 amino acids. V lost 5 bases to trimming and J lost 1 base; unmatched junction nucleotides: 17. In germline, CDR1 is SNHLY, CDR2 FYNNEI. CDR3 DNA: TGTGCCAGCAGTAAGCTAGGGACAGTAGGGGGGCCGAGCAATCAGCCCCAGCATTTT. Translation: CASSKLGTVGGPSNQPQHF.

The gene calls are TRBV5-7 and TRBJ2-7, with 7 bases aligning to TRBD2. TRBV5-7 is filed as an ORF, its function uncertain. The CDR3 is 15 amino acids. J was trimmed by 0 bases and V by 7 bases; bases with no gene match: 10. The chain's CDR3 is CASGLGREPSYEQYF. The DNA of the CDR3 is TGTGCCAGCGGCCTTGGGAGGGAACCCTCCTACGAGCAGTACTTC.

The V call is TRBV5-1, the J call TRBJ2-7, with 8 bases identical to TRBD1. V was clipped by 3 bases and J by 2 bases; unmatched bases: 7. Germline V CDR1 and CDR2: SGHRS, YFSETQ. The CDR3 sequence is 15 residues long. CDR3: CASSSRQGLAYEQYF. The CDR3 DNA reads as TGCGCCAGCAGCTCTCGACAGGGGCTTGCCTACGAGCAGTACTTC.

This clonotype was counted between two and nine times. DNA for the CDR3: TGTGCCAGCAGCCTACCACTAGCGCGTACGCAGTATTTT. Translation: CASSLPLARTQYF. This chain links TRBV11-2 with TRBJ2-3; 7 bases align to TRBD2. The V gene's germline CDR1 is SGHAT and CDR2 FQNNGV. The CDR3 length is 13 residues. Trimming cost V 5 bases and J 8 bases; bases outside gene matches: 7. Supplemented by reference TRBV11-2 and TRBJ2-3, the full variable domain reads EAGVAQSPRYKIIEKRQSVAFWCNPISGHATLYWYQQILGQGPKLLIQFQNNGVVDDSQLPKDRFSAERLKGVDSTLKIQPAKLEDSAVYLCASSLPLARTQYFGPGTRLTVL.

Of note for this clonotype: This CDR3 fails to terminate in the conserved phenylalanine or tryptophan, so it likely reflects a read error. DNA of the CDR3: TGTGCCAGCAGAACGGACAGGCGAGATGAAAAGCTGTTTTGT. Protein sequence: CASRTDRRDEKLFC. The chain recombines TRBV6-1 with TRBJ1-4, with TRBD1 matching 7 bases. The CDR3 contains 14 residues. Germline lookup yields CDR1 MNHNS and CDR2 SASEGT.

The gene calls are TRBV25-1 and TRBJ1-2; D not resolved. Per the germline V gene, CDR1 is MGHDK and CDR2 is SYGVNS. V lost 2 bases and J 8 bases, leaving 6 bases between the germline ends. This CDR3 is 11 amino acids long. The CDR3 loop is CASSELRGYTF. CDR3 coding DNA: TGTGCCAGCAGTGAACTGCGGGGCTACACCTTC.

This clonotype has a handful of counts. This rearrangement joins TRBV6-6 to TRBJ1-5; tentatively, D is TRBD1 (6 bases). The CDR3 is made up of 16 amino acids. Germline lookup yields CDR1 MNHNY and CDR2 SVGAGI (reference sequence). V lost 4 bases and J 1 base, leaving 14 bases between the germline ends. In DNA, the CDR3 is TGTGCCAGCAGTTTACAGGGTATGGCAAGCAATCAGCCCCAGCATTTT. Its translation: CASSLQGMASNQPQHF.

In its sample, this clonotype was seen once. The CDR3 region is CASSIAGNTGELFF. The CDR3 DNA follows: TGCGCCAGCAGCATAGCGGGTAACACCGGGGAGCTGTTTTTT. The chain links TRBV5-1 to TRBJ2-2, with TRBD2 matching 7 bases. CDR1 is SGHRS and CDR2 is YFSETQ in the germline V gene. The CDR3 is 14 residues long. V lost 4 bases to trimming and J lost 2 bases; unmatched junction nucleotides: 2.

The rearrangement joins TRBV11-2 to TRBJ2-2; 8 nucleotides match TRBD1. The CDR3 length is 17 residues. The germline V gene has CDR1 SGHAT and CDR2 FQNNGV. Losses at the gene ends were 5 bases for V and 3 bases for J; bases not matched to a gene: 11. DNA of the CDR3: TGTGCCAGCAGCCATAGAGGCGTGACAGGGGACACCGGGGAGCTGTTTTTT. Residues: CASSHRGVTGDTGELFF.

A few counts support this clonotype. This chain connects TRBV7-9 to TRBJ1-5; tentative D call: TRBD1 (5 bases). The CDR3 has 13 residues. Looked up from germline, CDR1 is SEHNR and CDR2 is FQNEAQ (reference sequence). Between the trimmed V and J ends, which lost 0 bases and 5 bases, there was a span of 5 bases. In nucleotides, the CDR3 is TGTGCCAGCAGCTTAGCGGGGCATCAGCCCCAGCATTTT. Its translation is CASSLAGHQPQHF. The whole variable domain, filled in from reference TRBV7-9 and TRBJ1-5, reads DTGVSQNPRHKITKRGQNVTFRCDPISEHNRLYWYRQTLGQGPEFLTYFQNEAQLEKSRLLSDRFSAERPKGSFSTLEIQRTEQGDSAMYLCASSLAGHQPQHFGDGTRLSIL.

The chain couples TRBV5-1 to TRBJ2-1, with D hard to call. V lost 7 bases and J lost 1, with 9 bases in between. The CDR3 runs 13 residues. Germline V gene lookup returns CDR1 SGHRS and CDR2 YFSETQ. The CDR3 DNA follows: TGCGCCAGCCAACACCAGTCCTACAATGAGCAGTTCTTC. Protein sequence: CASQHQSYNEQFF.